One T cell receptor beta chain is described in this entry. Its matching antigen is unknown. The PCR made use of 60 Vbeta and 13 Jbeta primers. Data came from immunoSEQ multiplex PCR; TCRdb stores just in-frame clones and leaves some out. The sample has under 170,000 clones; roughly 63% are singletons. The sample belongs to a study of cytomegalovirus exposure and HLA in healthy donors. General observations from the study: The authors later found TCR association rates varying by HLA locus, with DRB1 most and HLA-C fewest.

Germline loops: CDR1 SGHTA, CDR2 FQGNSA. This CDR3 has 17 residues. V was pared by 1 base and J by 5 bases, with 20 bases between. The sequence derives from a woman in her fifties or sixties in good health and CMV-seropositive. The source material was PBMCs. The V gene is TRBV7-2, the J gene TRBJ2-5; D possibly corresponds to TRBD2 (5 bases). The CDR3 here is CASSLEVLSGSSETQYF. Written as DNA, the CDR3 is TGTGCCAGCAGCTTAGAAGTACTTTCGGGGTCGTCGGAGACCCAGTACTTC.